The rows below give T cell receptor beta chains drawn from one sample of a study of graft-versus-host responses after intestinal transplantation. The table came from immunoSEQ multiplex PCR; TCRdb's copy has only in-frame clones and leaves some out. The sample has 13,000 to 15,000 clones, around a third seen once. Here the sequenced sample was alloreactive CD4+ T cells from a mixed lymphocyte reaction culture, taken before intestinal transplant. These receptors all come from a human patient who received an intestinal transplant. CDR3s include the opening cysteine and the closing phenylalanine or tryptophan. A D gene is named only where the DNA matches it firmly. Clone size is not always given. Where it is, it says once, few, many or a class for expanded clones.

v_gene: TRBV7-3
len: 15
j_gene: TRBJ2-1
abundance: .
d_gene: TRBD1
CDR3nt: TGTGCCAGCAGCTTTGACAGGGGAAGCTACAATGAGCAGTTCTTC
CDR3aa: CASSFDRGSYNEQFF

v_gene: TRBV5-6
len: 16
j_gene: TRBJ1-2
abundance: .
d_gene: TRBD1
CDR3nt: TGTGCCAGCAGCGTAGACAGGGCGAACCCTAACTATGGCTACACCTTC
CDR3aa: CASSVDRANPNYGYTF

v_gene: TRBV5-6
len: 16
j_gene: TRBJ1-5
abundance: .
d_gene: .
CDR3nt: TGTGCCAGCAGCTTGGGTCGTTGGGGGATCAATCAGCCCCAGCATTTT
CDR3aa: CASSLGRWGINQPQHF

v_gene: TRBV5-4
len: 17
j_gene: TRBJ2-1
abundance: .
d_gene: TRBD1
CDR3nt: TGTGCCAGCAGCTTGATGGGACAGGCTGCTCCCTACAATGAGCAGTTCTTC
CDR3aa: CASSLMGQAAPYNEQFF

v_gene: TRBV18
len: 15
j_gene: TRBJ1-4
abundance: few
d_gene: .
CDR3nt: TGTGCCAGCTCACCGCCCGGGACCGCGAACGAAAAACTGTTTTTT
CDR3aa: CASSPPGTANEKLFF

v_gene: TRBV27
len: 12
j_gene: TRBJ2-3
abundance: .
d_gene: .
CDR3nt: TGTGCCAGCAGGACTAGCACAGATACGCAGTATTTT
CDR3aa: CASRTSTDTQYF

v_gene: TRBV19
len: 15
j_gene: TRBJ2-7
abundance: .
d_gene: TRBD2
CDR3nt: TGTGCCAGTAGTCCCCCGGGAGGGAGGGCCTACGAGCAGTACTTC
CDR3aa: CASSPPGGRAYEQYF

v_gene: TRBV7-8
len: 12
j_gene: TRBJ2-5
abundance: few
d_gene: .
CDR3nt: TGTGCCAGCAGCTTAGTCAGGGGGACCCAGTACTTC
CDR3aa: CASSLVRGTQYF

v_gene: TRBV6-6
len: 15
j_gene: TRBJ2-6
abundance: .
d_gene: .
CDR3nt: TGTGCCAGCAGTAGCCCCCCAGATGGGGCCAACGTCCTGACTTTC
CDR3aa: CASSSPPDGANVLTF

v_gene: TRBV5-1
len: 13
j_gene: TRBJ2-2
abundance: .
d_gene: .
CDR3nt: TGCGCCAGCAGCTTGGTGGTGACCGGGGAGCTGTTTTTT
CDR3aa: CASSLVVTGELFF

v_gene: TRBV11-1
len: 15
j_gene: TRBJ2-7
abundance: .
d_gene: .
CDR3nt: TGTGCCAGCAGCCCCCCTGGGGCTGGACGTCGGGAGCAGTACTTC
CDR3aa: CASSPPGAGRREQYF

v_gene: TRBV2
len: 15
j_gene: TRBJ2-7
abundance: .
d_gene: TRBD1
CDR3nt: TGTGCCAGCAGTCGAGACAGGGCTTTCTCCTACGAGCAGTACTTC
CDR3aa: CASSRDRAFSYEQYF

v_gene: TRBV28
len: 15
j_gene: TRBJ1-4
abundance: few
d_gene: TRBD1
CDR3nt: TGTGCCAGCAGTTTTGGGCAGGGGGGGGGTGAAAAACTGTTTTTT
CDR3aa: CASSFGQGGGEKLFF

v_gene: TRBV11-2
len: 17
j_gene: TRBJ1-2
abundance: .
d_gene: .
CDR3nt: TGTGCCAGCAGCAAGAGCACAGCAAGCAGAAAGACCTATGGCTACACCTTC
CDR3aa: CASSKSTASRKTYGYTF

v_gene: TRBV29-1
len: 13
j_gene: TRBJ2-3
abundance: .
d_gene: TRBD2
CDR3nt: TGCAGCGTAGAGGAACAGCGGGGCGATACGCAGTATTTT
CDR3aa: CSVEEQRGDTQYF